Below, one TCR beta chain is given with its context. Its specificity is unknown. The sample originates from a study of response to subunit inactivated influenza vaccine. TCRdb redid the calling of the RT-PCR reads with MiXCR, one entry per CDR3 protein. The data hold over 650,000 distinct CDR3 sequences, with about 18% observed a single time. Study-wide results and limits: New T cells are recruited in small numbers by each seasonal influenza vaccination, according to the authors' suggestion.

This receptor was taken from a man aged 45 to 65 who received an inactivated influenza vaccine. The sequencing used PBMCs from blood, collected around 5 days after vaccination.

CDR3 nucleotide sequence: TGCGCCAGCAGCCTGGGACTTCGGGTCGAGGGTTACGAGCAGTACTTC. It encodes CASSLGLRVEGYEQYF. This chain uses TRBV5-1 with TRBJ2-7; the D gene is possibly TRBD2 (6 bases). Germline V CDR1 and CDR2: SGHRS, YFSETQ. The ends were cut back, 4 bases at V and 4 bases at J, with 21 bases in the middle. The CDR3 spans 16 residues.